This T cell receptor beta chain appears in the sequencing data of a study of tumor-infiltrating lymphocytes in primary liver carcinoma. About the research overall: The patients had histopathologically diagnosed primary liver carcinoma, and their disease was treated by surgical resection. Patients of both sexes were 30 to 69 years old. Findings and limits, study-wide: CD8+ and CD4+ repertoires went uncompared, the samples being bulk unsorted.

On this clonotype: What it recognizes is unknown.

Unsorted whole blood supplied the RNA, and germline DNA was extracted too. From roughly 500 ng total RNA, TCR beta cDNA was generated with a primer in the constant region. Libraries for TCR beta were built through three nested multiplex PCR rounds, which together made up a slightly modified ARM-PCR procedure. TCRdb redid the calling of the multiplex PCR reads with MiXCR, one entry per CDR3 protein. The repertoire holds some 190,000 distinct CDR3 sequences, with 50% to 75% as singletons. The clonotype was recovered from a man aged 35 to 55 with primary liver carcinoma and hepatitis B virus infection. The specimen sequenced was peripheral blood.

This CDR3 reads CASSGGYLWEQYF. In DNA form, the CDR3 reads TGTGCCAGCAGCGGCGGGTATTTATGGGAGCAGTACTTC. The V call is TRBV11-2, the J call TRBJ2-7, with D possibly being TRBD2 (5 bases). The CDR3 has 13 amino acids. Germline assignment: CDR1 SGHAT and CDR2 FQNNGV. Trimming removed 5 bases from V and 7 bases from J, with 15 bases in between.